Listed below are T cell receptor beta chains from one sample, sequenced in a study of blood T cell repertoires in COVID-19. Repertoires were generated with immunoSEQ multiplex PCR, while TCRdb's copy carries only in-frame clones and drops some. This sample has roughly 62,000 clones, with roughly 80% found just once. Sequencing was done on a sample of peripheral blood. Source of these receptors: a human donor in a cohort sampled during active COVID-19. Each CDR3 is given with its conserved first and last residue. The D gene is left open where the match is weak. Clone size is given for some rows only: seen once, a few or many times, or a class if the clone is expanded.

V gene	D gene	J gene	clone size	CDR3 DNA	CDR3 protein
TRBV6-5	TRBD1	TRBJ1-5	.	TGTGCCAGCAGTACGACAGGGGGTAACAATCAGCCCCAGCATTTT	CASSTTGGNNQPQHF
TRBV5-5	TRBD1	TRBJ1-6	.	TGTGCCAGCAGCTTAGACAGGGGGCGATTAGATTCACCCCTCCACTTT	CASSLDRGRLDSPLHF
TRBV2	.	TRBJ2-5	.	TGTGCCAGCAGGGAGTCAGGGAACCAAGAGACCCAGTACTTC	CASRESGNQETQYF
TRBV9	TRBD1	TRBJ2-7	.	TGTGCCAGCAGCGTGGCCGGGACAGGGTTCAAGCAGTACTTC	CASSVAGTGFKQYF
TRBV6-1	.	TRBJ2-5	.	TGTGCCAGCAGTGAAGCCGGGGGAGAGACCCAGTACTTC	CASSEAGGETQYF
TRBV5-6	.	TRBJ1-1	.	TGTGCCAGCAGCTCGGCCAGGGGCGCGGACACTGAAGCTTTCTTT	CASSSARGADTEAFF
TRBV18	TRBD1	TRBJ1-3	few	TGTGCCAGCTCACCGGAGGGACAGGGAACTGGAAACACCATATATTTT	CASSPEGQGTGNTIYF
TRBV11-2	TRBD2	TRBJ2-1	.	TGTGCCAGCAGCTTAGGTAGCGGGCTTTACAATGAGCAGTTCTTC	CASSLGSGLYNEQFF
TRBV4-2	TRBD1	TRBJ1-1	.	TGTGCCAGCAGCCAAGCCGGACAGGGGAACACTGAAGCTTTCTTT	CASSQAGQGNTEAFF
TRBV10-3	TRBD1	TRBJ1-1	.	TGTGCCATCAACAACAGGGGAGGGAACACTGAAGCTTTCTTT	CAINNRGGNTEAFF
TRBV24-1	TRBD2	TRBJ2-3	.	TGTGCCACCAGTGACCCAACTAGCGGTAGCACAGATACGCAGTATTTT	CATSDPTSGSTDTQYF
TRBV5-6	TRBD1	TRBJ2-3	.	TGTGCCAGCACCTTACTCCAGGGGGCCACAGATACGCAGTATTTT	CASTLLQGATDTQYF
TRBV4-2	TRBD1	TRBJ2-2	.	TGTGCCAGCAGCCAACCGGGACAGGGTGGCACCGGGGAGCTGTTTTTT	CASSQPGQGGTGELFF
TRBV5-1	TRBD1	TRBJ1-4	.	TGCGCCAGCAGCTGGGGGGACAGGGTGAATGAAAAACTGTTTTTT	CASSWGDRVNEKLFF
TRBV5-1	TRBD2	TRBJ2-1	.	TGCGCCAGCAGCGGGGGACTAGCGGGCATCTCCTACAATGAGCAGTTCTTC	CASSGGLAGISYNEQFF
TRBV19	.	TRBJ2-6	.	TGTGCCAGTAGTCCCCTTTCTTATTCCGTCTCTGGGGCCAACGTCCTGACTTTC	CASSPLSYSVSGANVLTF
TRBV30	.	TRBJ2-3	.	TGTGCCTGGAGCGTCTCTAGCGGCACAGATACGCAGTATTTT	CAWSVSSGTDTQYF
TRBV6-5	TRBD1	TRBJ1-2	.	TGTGCCAGCAGTCTTATCGACAGGGCTTCTGGCTACACCTTC	CASSLIDRASGYTF
TRBV5-1	TRBD2	TRBJ2-3	.	TGCGCCAGCAGCCGACCGGGACTAGCGGATTCAGATACGCAGTATTTT	CASSRPGLADSDTQYF
TRBV27	TRBD1	TRBJ2-2	.	TGTGCCAGCAGTTTGGGGACAGGGGGCGCTTCCGGGGAGCTGTTTTTT	CASSLGTGGASGELFF
TRBV6-2/TRBV6-3	TRBD2	TRBJ2-1	.	TGTGCCAGCAGTAGACTAGCGGGAGATCGGAATGAGCAGTTCTTC	CASSRLAGDRNEQFF
TRBV30	.	TRBJ1-2	.	TGTGCCTGGAGTGGTCGTCTGGCCTTGGGCTACACCTTC	CAWSGRLALGYTF
TRBV18	.	TRBJ2-1	.	TGTGCCAGCTCACCGTCCATAGCGCGATACAATGAGCAGTTCTTC	CASSPSIARYNEQFF
TRBV3-1/TRBV3-2	.	TRBJ2-6	.	TGTGCCAGCAGCCCAGGAGGGTTGGCCAACGTCCTGACTTTC	CASSPGGLANVLTF
TRBV7-2	.	TRBJ2-7	.	TGTGCCAGCAGCTTAGAGGGGTCTACCAGGGATGGGCAGTACTTC	CASSLEGSTRDGQYF
TRBV5-4	.	TRBJ1-1	few	TGTGCCAGCAGCTTGGGCAGGCAAAACACTGAAGCTTTCTTT	CASSLGRQNTEAFF
TRBV19	TRBD1	TRBJ1-4	.	TGTGCCAGTAGTACCGACAGGGGAAGTGAAAAACTGTTTTTT	CASSTDRGSEKLFF
TRBV28	.	TRBJ2-7	.	TGTGCCAGCAGTTGGGGCGGCCATGACTACGAGCAGTACTTC	CASSWGGHDYEQYF
TRBV6-5	.	TRBJ1-4	.	TGTGCCAGCAGAGAGTCGACTCTCGTCGGAGAAAAACTGTTTTTT	CASRESTLVGEKLFF
TRBV5-4	.	TRBJ1-2	.	TGTGCCAGCAGCTCACAGGGTCAGATCGAGGCTTATGGCTACACCTTC	CASSSQGQIEAYGYTF
TRBV10-3	.	TRBJ1-1	.	TGTGCCATCACCAAGACAGGTATGAACACTGAAGCTTTCTTT	CAITKTGMNTEAFF
TRBV18	TRBD1	TRBJ1-1	.	TGTGCCAGCTCACCTCAGGGGGCGGAAGGAGCTTTCTTT	CASSPQGAEGAFF
TRBV6-2/TRBV6-3	TRBD1	TRBJ1-3	.	TGTGCCAGCAGTTACGCCCGGACAGGGCGAGATGGAAACACCATATATTTT	CASSYARTGRDGNTIYF
TRBV2	TRBD1	TRBJ1-3	.	TGTGCCAGCAGTGACGGGACAGGGTCTCTCTCCAGAAACACCATATATTTT	CASSDGTGSLSRNTIYF
TRBV5-1	TRBD1	TRBJ1-4	.	TGCGCCAGCAGCCCGCGGACAGGGGGAGATGTTGAAAAACTGTTTTTT	CASSPRTGGDVEKLFF
TRBV19	TRBD2	TRBJ2-3	.	TGTGCCAGTAACCGCGGGAGTGCAGATACGCAGTATTTT	CASNRGSADTQYF
TRBV29-1	.	TRBJ2-7	.	TGCAGCGCCCGTAATAGCTACGAGCAGTACTTC	CSARNSYEQYF
TRBV7-3	.	TRBJ2-3	.	TGTGCCAGCAGCTTATCGACTAGTGTCGATACGCAGTATTTT	CASSLSTSVDTQYF
TRBV7-9	.	TRBJ1-3	.	TGTGCCAGCAGACGCCTGGGGAGCTCTGGAAACACCATATATTTT	CASRRLGSSGNTIYF
TRBV7-3	.	TRBJ1-1	.	TGTGCCAGCAGCTCTACAGGAGCTGACACTGAAGCTTTCTTT	CASSSTGADTEAFF
TRBV7-3	TRBD2	TRBJ2-7	.	TGTGCCAGCAGCCTACTAGCGGGGAGCTCCTACGAGCAGTACTTC	CASSLLAGSSYEQYF
TRBV5-4	TRBD2	TRBJ2-1	.	TGTGCCAGCAGCTCAGCGACTAGCGCCTACAATGAGCAGTTCTTC	CASSSATSAYNEQFF
TRBV7-9	.	TRBJ2-3	.	TGTGCCAGCAGCTCTTCGGGTACAGATACGCAGTATTTT	CASSSSGTDTQYF
TRBV7-9	.	TRBJ1-1	few	TGTGCCAGCAGCCCGAGACGGGAGAACACTGAAGCTTTCTTT	CASSPRRENTEAFF
TRBV5-6	TRBD2	TRBJ2-1	.	TGTGCCAGCAGCTTAGGGCCCCCCTTAGCGGGGGAGCAGTTCTTC	CASSLGPPLAGEQFF
TRBV10-3	.	TRBJ2-7	.	TGTGCCATCAGTAACCCCGGAGGGGAGAGGAGCTCCTACGAGCAGTACTTC	CAISNPGGERSSYEQYF
TRBV6-5	TRBD1	TRBJ1-2	.	TGTGCCAGCACTAGGGACAGAACTAACTATGGCTACACCTTC	CASTRDRTNYGYTF
TRBV30	TRBD1	TRBJ1-2	once	TGTGCCTGGAGTCGGGACAGGCCCTATGGCTACACCTTC	CAWSRDRPYGYTF
TRBV11-2	.	TRBJ2-1	many	TGTGCCAGCAGACCTCTCGCGCGGTACAATGAGCAGTTCTTC	CASRPLARYNEQFF
TRBV20-1	TRBD2	TRBJ2-7	.	TGCAGTGCTAGTCCGGCGGGGGGGTCCTTCGAGCAGTACTTC	CSASPAGGSFEQYF
TRBV6-6	TRBD1	TRBJ1-2	.	TGTGCCAGCGGACCGGGACAGGGGGGTATTGGCTACACCTTC	CASGPGQGGIGYTF
TRBV6-2/TRBV6-3	TRBD1	TRBJ2-2	.	TGTGCCAGCAGTCGGACAGGGGCGGCTGATCAGTCGATCGGGGAGCTGTTTTTT	CASSRTGAADQSIGELFF
TRBV9	.	TRBJ2-5	.	TGTGCCAGCAGCGTATCCCCCCAGGGGCGGGAGACCCAGTACTTC	CASSVSPQGRETQYF